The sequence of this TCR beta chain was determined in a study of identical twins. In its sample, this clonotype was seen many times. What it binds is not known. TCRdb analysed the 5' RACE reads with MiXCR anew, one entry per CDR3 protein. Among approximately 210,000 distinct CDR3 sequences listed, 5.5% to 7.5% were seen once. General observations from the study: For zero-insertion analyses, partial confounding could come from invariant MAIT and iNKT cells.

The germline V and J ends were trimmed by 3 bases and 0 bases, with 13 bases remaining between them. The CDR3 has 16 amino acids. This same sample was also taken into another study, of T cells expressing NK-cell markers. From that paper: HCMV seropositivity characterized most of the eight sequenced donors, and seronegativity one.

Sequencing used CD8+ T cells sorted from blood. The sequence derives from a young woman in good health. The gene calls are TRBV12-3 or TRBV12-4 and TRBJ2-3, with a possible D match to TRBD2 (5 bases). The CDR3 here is CASSLVATTSTDTQYF. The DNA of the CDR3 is TGTGCCAGCAGTTTGGTAGCGACTACAAGCACAGATACGCAGTATTTT.